The 24 T cell receptor beta chains presented below share a single source sample, sequenced in a study of blood T cell repertoires in COVID-19 (dated by TCRdb to between 2020 and 2021). The protocol used for the library was the immunoSEQ multiplex PCR assay. Entries here come from immuneACCESS through TCRdb and include only in-frame sequences with V and J called. Some clones fail to appear in such tables; in the studies checked, an unresolved V gene covers under half of the shortfall, and the cause of the remainder is unknown. The sample includes nearly 95,000 clones, with approximately 87% observed a single time. The ten largest clones capture approximately 1.5% of the sample. Specimen: peripheral blood. These receptors were taken from a human donor with active COVID-19. The donor label of this sample is uncertain.

This clone has only one observation. The rearrangement links TRBV9 to TRBJ2-7; TRBD1 matches 9 bases. Unmatched junction bases numbered 8, after V lost 0 bases and J lost 4 bases. The CDR3 is made up of 16 amino acids. Germline CDR1 is SGDLS and CDR2 is YYNGEE. The chain's CDR3 is CASSVGGQGRMYEQYF. The CDR3 nucleotides read TGTGCCAGCAGCGTAGGGGGACAGGGTCGTATGTACGAGCAGTACTTC. Together with reference TRBV9 and TRBJ2-7, the CDR3 gives the full variable domain: DSGVTQTPKHLITATGQRVTLRCSPRSGDLSVYWYQQSLDQGLQFLIQYYNGEERAKGNILERFSAQQFPDLHSELNLSSLELGDSALYFCASSVGGQGRMYEQYFGPGTRLTVT.

This chain joins TRBV5-8 and TRBJ1-2; D is undetermined. The germline V and J ends were trimmed by 2 bases and 8 bases, with 19 bases remaining between them. The CDR3 spans 15 residues. The germline V gene has CDR1 SGHTS and CDR2 YDEGEE. The CDR3 nucleotides are TGTGCCAGCAGCTTCGGACGGGTGGGAGTAGACGGCTACACCTTC. Translating gives CASSFGRVGVDGYTF. The full variable domain, in which reference TRBV5-8 and TRBJ1-2 provide the parts outside the CDR3, is EAGVTQSPTHLIKTRGQQATLRCSPISGHTSVYWYQQALGLGLQFLLWYDEGEERNRGNFPPRFSGRQFPNYSSELNVNALELEDSALYLCASSFGRVGVDGYTFGSGTRLTVV.

This clone was counted a single time. This rearrangement joins TRBV11-2 to TRBJ2-6, with D possibly matching TRBD2 (5 bases). The CDR3 totals 18 residues. Trimming shortened V by 1 base and J by 0 bases, and 13 bases separated the two germline ends. CDR1 is SGHAT, CDR2 FQNNGV, per germline. CDR3 amino acids: CASSLGRARSSGANVLTF. The CDR3 DNA reads as TGTGCCAGCAGCTTAGGGCGGGCCAGGAGCTCTGGGGCCAACGTCCTGACTTTC.

The chain combines TRBV30 with TRBJ2-7; the D gene is possibly TRBD2 (6 bases). The CDR3 spans 13 residues. Germline CDR1 GTSNPN, CDR2 SVGIG (reference sequence). Deletions cut 3 bases from V and 6 bases from J, with 15 bases between. The CDR3: CAWSPQSGREQYF. The DNA for the CDR3 is TGTGCCTGGAGCCCCCAGAGCGGGCGCGAGCAGTACTTC.

This clone was counted once. The chain recombines TRBV6-1 with TRBJ2-2, with D hard to call. The CDR3 consists of 15 residues. CDR1 is MNHNS and CDR2 is SASEGT in the germline V gene. The V and J ends lost 1 base and 3 bases respectively, with 9 bases between them. CDR3 nucleotide sequence: TGTGCCAGCAGTGAAGGGGCCATACACACCGGGGAGCTGTTTTTT. It codes for CASSEGAIHTGELFF.

The rearrangement joins TRBV9 to TRBJ1-2, with 8 bases that match TRBD1. V was pared by 0 bases and J by 3 bases, with 4 bases of the junction left unmatched. The CDR3 consists of 15 residues. Per germline, CDR1 SGDLS and CDR2 YYNGEE. This chain's CDR3 is CASSVEAGGHYGYTF. CDR3 coding DNA: TGTGCCAGCAGCGTAGAGGCAGGGGGCCACTATGGCTACACCTTC.

The chain has TRBV7-6 and TRBJ1-1, with TRBD1 identical over 9 bases. Germline CDR1 SGHVS, CDR2 FNYEAQ. The V and J ends lost 3 bases and 3 bases, in that order; junction bases with no gene match: 11. This CDR3 is built from 17 residues. Written as DNA, the CDR3 is TGTGCCAGCAGCTTTGGGACAGGGTTTAATAAGGACACTGAAGCTTTCTTT. Protein: CASSFGTGFNKDTEAFF.

This chain joins TRBV11-2 and TRBJ2-5, with 8 bases aligning to TRBD2. J was trimmed by 3 bases and V by 4 bases; bases with no gene match: 7. Germline-derived CDR1 and CDR2 are SGHAT and FQNNGV. CDR3 size: 15 residues. The CDR3 DNA is TGTGCCAGCAGCTCCCCCTTGACTAGCGAAGAGACCCAGTACTTC. Amino acid sequence: CASSSPLTSEETQYF.

This clone showed up just a few times. The chain recombines TRBV10-3 with TRBJ2-1, with TRBD2 matching 10 bases. The CDR3 is 15 amino acids. The germline V gene encodes CDR1 ENHRY and CDR2 SYGVKD. V was clipped by 4 bases and J by 5 bases; unmatched bases: 5. The CDR3 loop reads CAISARAGGNNEQFF. Written as DNA, the CDR3 is TGTGCCATCAGTGCAAGAGCGGGGGGGAACAATGAGCAGTTCTTC.

The rearrangement links TRBV5-4 to TRBJ2-1, with 8 nucleotides matching TRBD2. This CDR3 has 15 amino acids. The germline V gene has CDR1 SGHNT and CDR2 YYREEE (reference sequence). The V gene end was trimmed by 4 bases and the J gene end by 7 bases; junction bases not matched to a gene: 10. CDR3 sequence reads: CASSHPAGGMNEQFF. The CDR3 DNA reads as TGTGCCAGCAGCCACCCGGCGGGGGGCATGAATGAGCAGTTCTTC. The variable domain in full, with the rest retrieved from reference TRBV5-4 and TRBJ2-1, is ETGVTQSPTHLIKTRGQQVTLRCSSQSGHNTVSWYQQALGQGPQFIFQYYREEENGRGNFPPRFSGLQFPNYSSELNVNALELDDSALYLCASSHPAGGMNEQFFGPGTRLTVL.

V is TRBV4-1 and J is TRBJ1-5; TRBD1 aligns across 8 bases. Germline loops: CDR1 MGHRA, CDR2 YSYEKL. The junction had 12 bases not matched to a gene; V was cut back by 2 bases and J by 0 bases. This CDR3 has 19 residues. This CDR3 reads CASSQLPGTGAYSNQPQHF. Here the CDR3 DNA reads TGCGCCAGCAGCCAACTACCCGGGACAGGAGCTTATAGCAATCAGCCCCAGCATTTT.

The J gene is TRBJ2-5, the V gene TRBV6-1, with 11 bases identical to TRBD2. Germline V gene sequence: CDR1 MNHNS, CDR2 SASEGT. The V segment lost 2 bases and the J segment 3 bases; nucleotides outside the gene matches: 2. The CDR3 loop spans 15 amino acids. This chain's CDR3 is CASSETLAGEETQYF. The CDR3 DNA reads as TGTGCCAGCAGTGAAACACTAGCGGGGGAAGAGACCCAGTACTTC.

The CDR3 spells CASSLRLAVYEQYF. The CDR3 nucleotides read TGTGCCAGCAGCTTGAGACTAGCGGTTTACGAGCAGTACTTC. The chain couples TRBV7-2 to TRBJ2-7; 9 nucleotides agree with TRBD2. CDR3 length: 14 residues. V dropped 3 bases and J dropped 4; count of bases not matched to a gene: 4. CDR1 is SGHTA and CDR2 is FQGNSA in the germline V gene.

This clone has ten or more counts. Other DNA sequences in this sample translate to the same CDR3. This chain links TRBV4-1 with TRBJ1-5; TRBD1 might be the D (6 bases). The germline gives CDR1 MGHRA, CDR2 YSYEKL. CDR3 length equals 15 residues. The V and J ends lost 3 bases and 1 base respectively, with 10 bases between them. The CDR3 DNA reads as TGCGCCAGCAGCCAGACCGGGACAAGCAATCAGCCCCAGCATTTT. Translating gives CASSQTGTSNQPQHF.

The J gene is TRBJ1-1, the V gene TRBV5-4; D call uncertain. Germline V gene sequence: CDR1 SGHNT, CDR2 YYREEE (reference sequence). CDR3 length equals 13 residues. Trimming took 4 bases from V and 1 from J, leaving 8 bases between them. The DNA of the CDR3 is TGTGCCAGCAGCAAGGAGGGGAACACTGAAGCTTTCTTT. Amino acids: CASSKEGNTEAFF.

This rearrangement joins TRBV7-8 to TRBJ2-1; 8 bases are shared with TRBD2. Germline V gene sequence: CDR1 SGHVS, CDR2 FQNEAQ. V dropped 5 bases and J dropped 4; count of bases not matched to a gene: 10. The CDR3 is 16 residues long. The CDR3 DNA follows: TGTGCCAGCAGCATCGGGGAGCGGGGGCGATACAATGAGCAGTTCTTC. It yields the protein CASSIGERGRYNEQFF.

The V call is TRBV5-1, the J call TRBJ2-1; maybe TRBD2 (6 bases). CDR3 size: 13 residues. V lost 0 bases, J lost 7 bases, and 8 bases lay in between. Germline CDR1 SGHRS, CDR2 YFSETQ. The CDR3 bases are TGCGCCAGCAGCTTGGGCGGGGTAAATGAGCAGTTCTTC. This translates into CASSLGGVNEQFF.

The chain carries TRBV12-3 or TRBV12-4 and TRBJ2-7; TRBD2 might be the D (6 bases). Trimming pared 6 bases from V and 7 bases from J, leaving 16 bases between. This CDR3 is built from 13 residues. In DNA, the CDR3 is TGTGCCAGCAGGGCGGGGCCGGGGGAGGAGCAGTACTTC. It specifies CASRAGPGEEQYF.

The sample holds one count of this clone. The chain couples TRBV7-2 to TRBJ1-6; D may be TRBD1 (6 bases). The CDR3 extends over 15 amino acids. Germline loops: CDR1 SGHTA, CDR2 FQGNSA. V lost 2 bases, J lost 5 bases, and 10 bases lay in between. The CDR3 nucleotides are TGTGCCAGCAGCTTAAGCAGGGGAGATAATTCACCCCTCCACTTT. Translation: CASSLSRGDNSPLHF.

CDR3 DNA: TGTGCCAGTAGTCCCCAGGGTAATTCCTACAATGAGCAGTTCTTC. It codes for CASSPQGNSYNEQFF. The V call is TRBV19, the J call TRBJ2-1; D is perhaps TRBD1 (5 bases). In germline, CDR1 is LNHDA, CDR2 SQIVND (reference sequence). This CDR3 region has 15 residues. V was cut by 5 bases and J by 1 base, with 12 bases left in between.

The V call is TRBV2, the J call TRBJ2-1, with 9 bases matching TRBD2. Germline V gives CDR1 SNHLY, CDR2 FYNNEI. V gave up 6 bases and J gave up 3 bases; unmatched junction bases: 12. The CDR3 length is 17 residues. The CDR3 DNA reads as TGTGCCAGCAGAGCAATACCTTCTAGCGGGAACTACAATGAGCAGTTCTTC. Translated, it gives CASRAIPSSGNYNEQFF. The variable domain in full, completed from reference TRBV2 and TRBJ2-1, reads EPEVTQTPSHQVTQMGQEVILRCVPISNHLYFYWYRQILGQKVEFLVSFYNNEISEKSEIFDDQFSVERPDGSNFTLKIRSTKLEDSAMYFCASRAIPSSGNYNEQFFGPGTRLTVL.

The gene calls are TRBV9 and TRBJ1-5; D is possibly TRBD1 (5 bases). The CDR3 runs 16 residues. The V gene's germline CDR1 is SGDLS and CDR2 YYNGEE. V was trimmed by 3 bases and J by 3 bases, leaving 16 bases between them. The CDR3 bases are TGTGCCAGCAGCGCGACCGAGACAGCGATCAATCAGCCCCAGCATTTT. It yields the protein CASSATETAINQPQHF.

CDR3 region: CASSLFRGYEQFF. The CDR3 DNA reads TGCGCCAGCAGCTTGTTCAGGGGCTATGAGCAGTTCTTC. V is TRBV5-1 and J is TRBJ2-1, with D tentatively TRBD1 (6 bases). This CDR3 contains 13 residues. V lost 1 base and J lost 8, with 10 bases in between. Germline CDR1 reads SGHRS; CDR2 reads YFSETQ. Using reference TRBV5-1 and TRBJ2-1 for the parts outside the CDR3, the full variable domain is KAGVTQTPRYLIKTRGQQVTLSCSPISGHRSVSWYQQTPGQGLQFLFEYFSETQRNKGNFPGRFSGRQFSNSRSEMNVSTLELGDSALYLCASSLFRGYEQFFGPGTRLTVL.

This chain links TRBV29-1 with TRBJ1-6; 7 bases map to TRBD1. Germline V gene sequence: CDR1 SQVTM, CDR2 ANQGSEA. V trimming: 4 bases; J trimming: 7 bases; junction bases outside the gene matches: 4. The CDR3 covers 13 residues. CDR3 coding DNA: TGCAGCGTTGGACAGGGCCCGAATTCACCCCTCCACTTT. This codes for CSVGQGPNSPLHF.